The following is a T cell receptor (beta chain) sequence with its context. This record belongs to a study of blood T cell repertoires in COVID-19. Study-level information: COVID-19 samples collected from the United States, Italy and Spain covered acute and convalescent phases.

Germline loops: CDR1 WNHNN, CDR2 SYGVQD (reference sequence). The CDR3 sequence is 15 residues long. V lost 5 bases to trimming and J lost 2 bases; unmatched junction nucleotides: 6. Per the authors' pipeline: It was from reference gene primer amplification that nucleated cell counts were estimated. Profiled with immunoSEQ multiplex PCR; TCRdb holds only in-frame clones, not every one. V and J calls and clone size are those listed in that table; D and trimming were worked out from the DNA. The sample holds over 45,000 clones, about 90% seen once. This receptor was taken from a woman aged 55-75 years with active or convalescent COVID-19. This chain joins TRBV10-1 and TRBJ2-1; 7 bases align to TRBD1. The sequenced sample was peripheral blood. CDR3 in amino acids: CASSPDREPYNEQFF. CDR3 bases: TGCGCCAGCAGTCCAGACAGGGAGCCCTACAATGAGCAGTTCTTC.